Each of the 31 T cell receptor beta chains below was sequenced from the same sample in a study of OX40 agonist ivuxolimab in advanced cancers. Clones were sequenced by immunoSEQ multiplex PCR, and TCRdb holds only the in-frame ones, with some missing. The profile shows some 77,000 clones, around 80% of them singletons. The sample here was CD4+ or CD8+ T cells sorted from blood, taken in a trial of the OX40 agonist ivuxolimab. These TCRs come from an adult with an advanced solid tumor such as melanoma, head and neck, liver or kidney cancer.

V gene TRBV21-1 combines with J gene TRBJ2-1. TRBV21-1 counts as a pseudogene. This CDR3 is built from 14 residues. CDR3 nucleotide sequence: TGTGCCAGCAGCAAAGGGAACTGCTACAATGAGCAGTTCTTC. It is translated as CASSKGNCYNEQFF.

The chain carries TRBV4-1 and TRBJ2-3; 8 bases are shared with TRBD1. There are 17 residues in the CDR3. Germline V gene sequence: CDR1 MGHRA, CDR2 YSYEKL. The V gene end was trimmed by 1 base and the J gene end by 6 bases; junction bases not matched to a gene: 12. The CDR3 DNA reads TGCGCCAGCAGCCAAGGACCGGGGCAGGGGGCTGGGGATACGCAGTATTTT. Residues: CASSQGPGQGAGDTQYF.

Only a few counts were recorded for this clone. The CDR3 region is CASSHKTSGRTDTQYF. CDR3 DNA: TGTGCCAGCAGCCATAAGACTAGCGGGAGAACAGATACGCAGTATTTT. V is TRBV4-2 and J is TRBJ2-3; 12 bases agree with TRBD2. CDR1 and CDR2 (germline): LGHNA, YNFKEQ. The CDR3 has 16 residues. V shed 3 bases, J shed 3 bases, and the junction held 4 bases outside the gene matches.

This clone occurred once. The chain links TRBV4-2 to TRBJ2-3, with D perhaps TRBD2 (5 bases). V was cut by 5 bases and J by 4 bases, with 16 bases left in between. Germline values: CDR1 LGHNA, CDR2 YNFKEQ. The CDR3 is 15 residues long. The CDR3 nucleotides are TGTGCCAGCAGCGCTCGGACTGAATTATCAGATACGCAGTATTTT. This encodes CASSARTELSDTQYF.

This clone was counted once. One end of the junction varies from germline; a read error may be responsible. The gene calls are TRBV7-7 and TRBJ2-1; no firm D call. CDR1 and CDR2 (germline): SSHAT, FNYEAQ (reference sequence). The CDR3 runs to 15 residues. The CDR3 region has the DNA TGTGCTAGCAGCCACTCTACGTTGGGTTTGGATGAGCAGTTCTTC. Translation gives CASSHSTLGLDEQFF.

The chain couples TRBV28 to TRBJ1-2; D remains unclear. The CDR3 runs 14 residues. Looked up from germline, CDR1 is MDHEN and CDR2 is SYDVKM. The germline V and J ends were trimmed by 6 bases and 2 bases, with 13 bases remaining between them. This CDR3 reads CASSSPDVNYGYTF. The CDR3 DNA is TGTGCCAGCAGCTCTCCGGACGTCAACTATGGCTACACCTTC.

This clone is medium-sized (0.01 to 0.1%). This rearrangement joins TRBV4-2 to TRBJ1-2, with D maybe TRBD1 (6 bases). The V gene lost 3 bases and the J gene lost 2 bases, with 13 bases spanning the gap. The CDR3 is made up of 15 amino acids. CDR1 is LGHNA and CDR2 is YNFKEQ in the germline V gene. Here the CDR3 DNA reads TGTGCCAGCAGCCAGGGGGCAGCAGACAACTATGGCTACACCTTC. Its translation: CASSQGAADNYGYTF.

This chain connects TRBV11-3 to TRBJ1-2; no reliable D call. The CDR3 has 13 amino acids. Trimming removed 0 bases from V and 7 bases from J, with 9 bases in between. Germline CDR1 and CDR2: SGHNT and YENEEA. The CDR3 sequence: CASSLDPRVGYTF. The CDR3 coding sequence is TGTGCCAGCAGCTTAGATCCGAGGGTTGGCTACACCTTC.

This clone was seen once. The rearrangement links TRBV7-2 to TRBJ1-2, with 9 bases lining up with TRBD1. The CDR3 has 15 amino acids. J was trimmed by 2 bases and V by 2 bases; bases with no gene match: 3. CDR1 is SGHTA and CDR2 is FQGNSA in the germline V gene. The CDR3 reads CASSLSGTGNYGYTF. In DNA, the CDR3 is TGTGCCAGCAGCTTATCCGGGACAGGGAACTATGGCTACACCTTC. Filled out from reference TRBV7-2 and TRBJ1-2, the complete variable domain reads GAGVSQSPSNKVTEKGKDVELRCDPISGHTALYWYRQSLGQGLEFLIYFQGNSAPDKSGLPSDRFSAERTGGSVSTLTIQRTQQEDSAVYLCASSLSGTGNYGYTFGSGTRLTVV.

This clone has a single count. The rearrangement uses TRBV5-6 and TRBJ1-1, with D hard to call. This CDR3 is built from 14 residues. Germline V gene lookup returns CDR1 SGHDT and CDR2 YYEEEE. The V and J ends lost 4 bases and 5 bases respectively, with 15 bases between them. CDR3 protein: CASSREGLGTEAFF. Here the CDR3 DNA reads TGTGCCAGCAGCCGGGAGGGCCTAGGGACTGAAGCTTTCTTT.

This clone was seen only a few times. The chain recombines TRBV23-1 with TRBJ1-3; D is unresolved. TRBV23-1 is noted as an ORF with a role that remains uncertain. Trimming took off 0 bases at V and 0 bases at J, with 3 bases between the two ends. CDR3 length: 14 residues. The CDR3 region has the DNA TGCGCCAGCAGTCAATCGTACTCTGGAAACACCATATATTTT. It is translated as CASSQSYSGNTIYF.

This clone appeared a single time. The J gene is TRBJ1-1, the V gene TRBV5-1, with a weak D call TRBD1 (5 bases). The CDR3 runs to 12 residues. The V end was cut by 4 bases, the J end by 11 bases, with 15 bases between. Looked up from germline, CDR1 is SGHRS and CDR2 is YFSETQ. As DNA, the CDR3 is TGCGCCAGCAGCGACCTGGGGCAGTCGGCTTTCTTT. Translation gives CASSDLGQSAFF.

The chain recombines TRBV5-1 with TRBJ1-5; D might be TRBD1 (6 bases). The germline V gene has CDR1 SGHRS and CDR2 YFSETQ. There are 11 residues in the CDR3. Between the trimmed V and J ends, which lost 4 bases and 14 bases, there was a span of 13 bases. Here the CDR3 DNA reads TGCGCCAGCAGCCTGGGACACCTCGAGCATTTT. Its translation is CASSLGHLEHF.

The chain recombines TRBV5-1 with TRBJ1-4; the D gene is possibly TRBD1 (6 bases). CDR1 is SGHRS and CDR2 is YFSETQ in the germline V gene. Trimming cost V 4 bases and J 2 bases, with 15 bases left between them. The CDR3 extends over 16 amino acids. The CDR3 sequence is CASSPGAGATNEKLFF. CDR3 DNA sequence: TGCGCCAGCAGCCCCGGGGCGGGGGCCACTAATGAAAAACTGTTTTTT.

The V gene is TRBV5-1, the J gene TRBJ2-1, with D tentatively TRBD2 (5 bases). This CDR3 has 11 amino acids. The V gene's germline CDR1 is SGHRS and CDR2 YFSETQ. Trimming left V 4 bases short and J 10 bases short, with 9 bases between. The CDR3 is CASSGLTEQFF. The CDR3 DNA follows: TGCGCCAGCAGCGGACTTACCGAGCAGTTCTTC.

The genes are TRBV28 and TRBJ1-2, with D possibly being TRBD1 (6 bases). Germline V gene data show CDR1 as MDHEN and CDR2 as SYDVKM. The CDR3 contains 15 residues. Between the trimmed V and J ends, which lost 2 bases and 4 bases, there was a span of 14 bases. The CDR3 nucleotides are TGTGCCAGCAGTTTAGGTGGGGGGGCCCCCTATGGCTACACCTTC. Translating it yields CASSLGGGAPYGYTF.

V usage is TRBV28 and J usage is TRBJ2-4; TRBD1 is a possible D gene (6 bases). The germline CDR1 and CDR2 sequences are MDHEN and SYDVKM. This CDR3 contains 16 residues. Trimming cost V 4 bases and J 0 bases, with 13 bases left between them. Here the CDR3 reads CASSSEGVLAKNIQYF. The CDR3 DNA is TGTGCCAGCAGTTCCGAGGGGGTACTAGCCAAAAACATTCAGTACTTC.

CDR3 nucleotides: TGTGCCAGCAGTGTGACTTGGACAGATACGCAGTATTTT. It codes for CASSVTWTDTQYF. The V gene is TRBV2, the J gene TRBJ2-3; D unclear. From germline, CDR1 is SNHLY and CDR2 FYNNEI. V gave up 4 bases and J gave up 3 bases, with 8 bases separating them. The CDR3 loop spans 13 amino acids.

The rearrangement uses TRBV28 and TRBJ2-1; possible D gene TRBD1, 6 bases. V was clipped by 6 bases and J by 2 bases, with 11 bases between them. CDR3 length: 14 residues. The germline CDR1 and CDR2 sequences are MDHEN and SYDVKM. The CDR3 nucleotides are TGTGCCAGCAGAGACAGGACCACCTACAATGAGCAGTTCTTC. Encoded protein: CASRDRTTYNEQFF.

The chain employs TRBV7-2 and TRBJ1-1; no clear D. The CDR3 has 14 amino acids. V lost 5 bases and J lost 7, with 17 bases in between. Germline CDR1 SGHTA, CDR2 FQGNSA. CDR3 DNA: TGTGCCAGCAGCCCCCAACGAGGTCTCAGTGAAGCTTTCTTT. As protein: CASSPQRGLSEAFF. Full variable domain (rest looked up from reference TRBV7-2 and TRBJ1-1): GAGVSQSPSNKVTEKGKDVELRCDPISGHTALYWYRQSLGQGLEFLIYFQGNSAPDKSGLPSDRFSAERTGGSVSTLTIQRTQQEDSAVYLCASSPQRGLSEAFFGQGTRLTVV.

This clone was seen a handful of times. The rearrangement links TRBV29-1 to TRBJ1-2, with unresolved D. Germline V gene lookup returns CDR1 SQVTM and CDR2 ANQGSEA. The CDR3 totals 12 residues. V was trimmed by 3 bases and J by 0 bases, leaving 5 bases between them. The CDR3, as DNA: TGCAGCGTTGACACCGCTAACTATGGCTACACCTTC. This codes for CSVDTANYGYTF.

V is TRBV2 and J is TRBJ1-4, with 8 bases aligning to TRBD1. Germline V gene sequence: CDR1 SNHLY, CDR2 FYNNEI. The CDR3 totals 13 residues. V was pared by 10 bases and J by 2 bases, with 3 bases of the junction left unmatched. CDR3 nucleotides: TGTGCCAAACGACAGGGGACTAATGAAAAACTGTTTTTT. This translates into CAKRQGTNEKLFF.

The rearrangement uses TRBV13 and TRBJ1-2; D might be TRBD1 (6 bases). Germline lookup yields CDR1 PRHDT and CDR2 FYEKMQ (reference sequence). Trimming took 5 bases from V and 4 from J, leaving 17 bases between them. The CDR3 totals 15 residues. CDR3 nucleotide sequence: TGTGCCAGCAGCCCCCGCGGGGGGCGCTTCTATGGCTACACCTTC. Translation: CASSPRGGRFYGYTF.

The DNA for the CDR3 is TGTGCCAGCAGCTTAAGAAGGGACTCTGGAAACACCATATATTTT. This codes for CASSLRRDSGNTIYF. This chain uses TRBV11-3 with TRBJ1-3; no clear D gene. The CDR3 loop spans 15 amino acids. The germline gives CDR1 SGHNT, CDR2 YENEEA. V was clipped by 2 bases and J by 0 bases, with 8 bases between them.

CDR3 in DNA: TGTGCCAGCAGTCCCCCTCAGGGGGGAAACACTGAAGCTTTCTTT. This encodes CASSPPQGGNTEAFF. This chain joins TRBV25-1 and TRBJ1-1; 7 bases fit TRBD1. The ends lost 5 bases at V and 2 bases at J; junction bases unmatched: 8. The CDR3 totals 15 residues. CDR1 is MGHDK, CDR2 SYGVNS, per germline.

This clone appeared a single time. In DNA, the CDR3 is TGTGCCAGCAGCTTAGGGTCAGCGGGCGTCTACGAGCAGTACTTC. This translates into CASSLGSAGVYEQYF. The V and J genes are TRBV7-2 and TRBJ2-7; TRBD2 is a possible D gene (6 bases). The V gene lost 1 base and the J gene lost 3 bases, with 13 bases spanning the gap. CDR1 and CDR2 (germline): SGHTA, FQGNSA. The CDR3 loop spans 15 amino acids. The variable domain in full, completed from reference TRBV7-2 and TRBJ2-7, reads GAGVSQSPSNKVTEKGKDVELRCDPISGHTALYWYRQSLGQGLEFLIYFQGNSAPDKSGLPSDRFSAERTGGSVSTLTIQRTQQEDSAVYLCASSLGSAGVYEQYFGPGTRLTVT.

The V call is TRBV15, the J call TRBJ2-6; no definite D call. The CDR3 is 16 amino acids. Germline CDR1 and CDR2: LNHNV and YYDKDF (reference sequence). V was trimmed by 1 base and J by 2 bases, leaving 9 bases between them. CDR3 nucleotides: TGTGCCACCAGCAGAGTGCCCTTTACTGGGGCCAACGTCCTGACTTTC. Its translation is CATSRVPFTGANVLTF.

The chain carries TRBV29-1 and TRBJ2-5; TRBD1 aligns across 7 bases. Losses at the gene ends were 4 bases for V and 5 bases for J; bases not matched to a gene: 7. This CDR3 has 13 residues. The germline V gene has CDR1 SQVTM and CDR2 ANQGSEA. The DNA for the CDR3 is TGCAGCGTTGGTGCCAGGGGGAGCGAGACCCAGTACTTC. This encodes CSVGARGSETQYF.

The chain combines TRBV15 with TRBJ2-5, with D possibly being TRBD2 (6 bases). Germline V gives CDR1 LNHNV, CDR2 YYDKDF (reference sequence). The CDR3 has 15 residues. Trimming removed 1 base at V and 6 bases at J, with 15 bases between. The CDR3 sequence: CATSRGGLGEKTQYF. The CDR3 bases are TGTGCCACCAGCAGAGGGGGACTTGGGGAAAAGACCCAGTACTTC.

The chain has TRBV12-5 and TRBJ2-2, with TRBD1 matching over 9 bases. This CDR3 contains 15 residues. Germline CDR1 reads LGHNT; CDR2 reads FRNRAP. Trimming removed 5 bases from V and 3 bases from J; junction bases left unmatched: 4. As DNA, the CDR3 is TGTGCTAGTGGTGACCGGGACAGGGACACCGGGGAGCTGTTTTTT. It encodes CASGDRDRDTGELFF.

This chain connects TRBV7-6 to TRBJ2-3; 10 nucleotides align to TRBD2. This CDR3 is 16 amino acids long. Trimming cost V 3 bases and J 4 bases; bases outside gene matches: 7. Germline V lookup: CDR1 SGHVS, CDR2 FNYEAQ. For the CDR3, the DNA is TGTGCCAGCAGCTTTACTAGCGGGAATATCCCAGATACGCAGTATTTT. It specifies CASSFTSGNIPDTQYF. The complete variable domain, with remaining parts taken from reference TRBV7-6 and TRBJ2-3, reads GAGVSQSPRYKVTKRGQDVALRCDPISGHVSLYWYRQALGQGPEFLTYFNYEAQQDKSGLPNDRFSAERPEGSISTLTIQRTEQRDSAMYRCASSFTSGNIPDTQYFGPGTRLTVL.